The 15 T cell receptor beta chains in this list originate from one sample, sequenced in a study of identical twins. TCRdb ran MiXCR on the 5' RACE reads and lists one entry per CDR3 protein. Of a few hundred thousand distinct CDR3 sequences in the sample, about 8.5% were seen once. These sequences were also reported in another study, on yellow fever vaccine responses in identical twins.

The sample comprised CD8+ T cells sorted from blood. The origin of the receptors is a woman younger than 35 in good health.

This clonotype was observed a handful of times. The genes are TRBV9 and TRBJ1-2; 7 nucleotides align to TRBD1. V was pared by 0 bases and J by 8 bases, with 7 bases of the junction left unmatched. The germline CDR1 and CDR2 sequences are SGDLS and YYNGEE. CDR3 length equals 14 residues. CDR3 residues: CASSVVRGQDGYTF. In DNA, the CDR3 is TGTGCCAGCAGCGTAGTAAGGGGGCAGGACGGCTACACCTTC.

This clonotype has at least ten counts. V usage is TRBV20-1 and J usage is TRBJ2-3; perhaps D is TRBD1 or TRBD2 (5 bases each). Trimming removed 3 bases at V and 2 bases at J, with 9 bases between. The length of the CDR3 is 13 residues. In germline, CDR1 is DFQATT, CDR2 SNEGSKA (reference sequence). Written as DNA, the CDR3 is TGCAGTGCTAGTGGGGACGACACAGATACGCAGTATTTT. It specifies CSASGDDTDTQYF.

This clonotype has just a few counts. CDR3 protein: CSVQLQGSFLGETQYF. CDR3 DNA sequence: TGCAGCGTTCAACTACAAGGGTCATTTTTGGGGGAGACCCAGTACTTC. J is TRBJ2-5 and V is TRBV29-1; D not resolved. CDR1 is SQVTM and CDR2 is ANQGSEA in the germline V gene. CDR3 length equals 16 residues. The V gene lost 5 bases and the J gene lost 5 bases, with 24 bases spanning the gap.

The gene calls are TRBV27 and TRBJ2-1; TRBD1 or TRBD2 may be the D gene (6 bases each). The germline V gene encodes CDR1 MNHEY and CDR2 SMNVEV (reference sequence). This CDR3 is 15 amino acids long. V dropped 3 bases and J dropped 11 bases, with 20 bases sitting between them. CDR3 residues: CASSFGGGGGGKQFF. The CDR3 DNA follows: TGTGCCAGCAGTTTTGGGGGCGGAGGTGGGGGGAAGCAGTTCTTC.

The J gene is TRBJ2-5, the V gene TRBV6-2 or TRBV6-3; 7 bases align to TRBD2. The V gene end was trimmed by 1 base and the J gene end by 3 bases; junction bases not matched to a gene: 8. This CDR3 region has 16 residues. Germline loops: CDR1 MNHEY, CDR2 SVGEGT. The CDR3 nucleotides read TGTGCCAGCAGTTACTTCCGTGCGGGGGTGGAAGAGACCCAGTACTTC. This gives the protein CASSYFRAGVEETQYF.

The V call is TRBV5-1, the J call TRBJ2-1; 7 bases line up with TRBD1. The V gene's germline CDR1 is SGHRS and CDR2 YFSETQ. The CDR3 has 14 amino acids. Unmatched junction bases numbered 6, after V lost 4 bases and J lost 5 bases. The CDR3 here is CASSPRQGDNEQFF. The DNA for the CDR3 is TGCGCCAGCAGCCCGCGACAGGGAGACAATGAGCAGTTCTTC.

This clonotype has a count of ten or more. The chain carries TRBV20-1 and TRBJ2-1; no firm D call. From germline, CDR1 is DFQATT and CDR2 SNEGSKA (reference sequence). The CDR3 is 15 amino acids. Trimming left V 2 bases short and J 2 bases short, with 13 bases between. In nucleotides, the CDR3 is TGCAGTGCTAGATACTATGGAATGACCTACAATGAGCAGTTCTTC. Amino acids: CSARYYGMTYNEQFF.

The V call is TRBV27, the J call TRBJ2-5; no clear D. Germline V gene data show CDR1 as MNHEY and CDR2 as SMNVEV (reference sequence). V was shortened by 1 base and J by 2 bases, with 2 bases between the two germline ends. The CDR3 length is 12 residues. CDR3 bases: TGTGCCAGCAGTTTATGTCAAGAGACCCAGTACTTC. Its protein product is CASSLCQETQYF.

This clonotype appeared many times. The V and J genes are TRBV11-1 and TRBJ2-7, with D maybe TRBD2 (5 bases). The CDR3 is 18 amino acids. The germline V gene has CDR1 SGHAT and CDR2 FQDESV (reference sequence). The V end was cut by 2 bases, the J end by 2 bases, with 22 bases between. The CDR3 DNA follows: TGTGCCAGCAGCTTAAATACGGACTTAGGTACCGGCGCCTACGAGCAGTACTTC. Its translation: CASSLNTDLGTGAYEQYF.

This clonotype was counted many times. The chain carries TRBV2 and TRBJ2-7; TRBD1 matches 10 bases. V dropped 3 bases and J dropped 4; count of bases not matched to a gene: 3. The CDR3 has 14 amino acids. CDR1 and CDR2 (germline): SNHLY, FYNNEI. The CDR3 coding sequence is TGTGCCAGCAGTGAGGGGACAGGGGCATACGAGCAGTACTTC. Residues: CASSEGTGAYEQYF.

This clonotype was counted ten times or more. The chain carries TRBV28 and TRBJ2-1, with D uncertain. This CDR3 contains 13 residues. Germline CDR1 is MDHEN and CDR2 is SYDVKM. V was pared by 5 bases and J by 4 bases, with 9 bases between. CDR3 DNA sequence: TGTGCCAGCAGTGTATTGCTATACAATGAGCAGTTCTTC. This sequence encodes CASSVLLYNEQFF.

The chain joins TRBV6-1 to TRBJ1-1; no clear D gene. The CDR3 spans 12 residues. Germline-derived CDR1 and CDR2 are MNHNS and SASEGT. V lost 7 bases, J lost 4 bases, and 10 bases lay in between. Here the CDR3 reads CASTGMGTEAFF. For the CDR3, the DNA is TGTGCCAGCACCGGTATGGGCACTGAAGCTTTCTTT.

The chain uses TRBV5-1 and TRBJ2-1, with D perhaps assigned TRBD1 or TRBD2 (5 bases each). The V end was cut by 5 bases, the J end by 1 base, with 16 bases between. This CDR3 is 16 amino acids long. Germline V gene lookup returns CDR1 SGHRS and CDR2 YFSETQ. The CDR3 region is CASSLGTDASYNEQFF. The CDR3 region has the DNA TGCGCCAGCAGTTTAGGGACGGATGCTTCCTACAATGAGCAGTTCTTC.

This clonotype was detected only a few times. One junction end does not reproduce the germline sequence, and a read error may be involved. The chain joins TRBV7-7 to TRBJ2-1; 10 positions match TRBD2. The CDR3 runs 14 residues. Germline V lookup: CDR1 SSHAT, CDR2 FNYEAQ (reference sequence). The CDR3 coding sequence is TGTGCTAGCAGCCAGCTTCTAGCGGGGGATGAGCAGTTCTTC. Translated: CASSQLLAGDEQFF. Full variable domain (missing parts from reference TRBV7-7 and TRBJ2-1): GAGVSQSPRYKVTKRGQDVTLRCDPISSHATLYWYQQALGQGPEFLTYFNYEAQPDKSGLPSDRFSAERPEGSISTLTIQRTEQRDSAMYRCASSQLLAGDEQFFGPGTRLTVL.

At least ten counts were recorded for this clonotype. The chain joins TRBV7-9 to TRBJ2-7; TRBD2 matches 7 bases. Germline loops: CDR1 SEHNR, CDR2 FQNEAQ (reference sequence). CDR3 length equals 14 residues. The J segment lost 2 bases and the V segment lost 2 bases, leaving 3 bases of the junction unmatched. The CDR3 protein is CASSLPSGTYEQYF. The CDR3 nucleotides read TGTGCCAGCAGCTTACCTAGCGGAACCTACGAGCAGTACTTC.